This entry is about one T cell receptor beta chain. This CDR3 spans 15 amino acids. V was pared by 0 bases and J by 4 bases, with 3 bases of the junction left unmatched. Per germline, CDR1 MNHEY and CDR2 SVGEGT. These data are taken from a study of blood T cell repertoires in COVID-19. Clones were read by immunoSEQ multiplex PCR, and TCRdb kept only the in-frame ones, dropping some. The repertoire has 150,000 to 200,000 clones, over 80% of them found once; the top ten carry around 1.5%. The specimen sequenced was peripheral blood. The J gene is TRBJ2-1, the V gene TRBV6-2 or TRBV6-3; 7 bases align to TRBD1. The TCR was taken from a woman between 50 and 59 years old with acute or convalescent COVID-19. The DNA of the CDR3 is TGTGCCAGCAGTTACTCGGGACAGTCGTACAATGAGCAGTTCTTC. Translated: CASSYSGQSYNEQFF.